These 10 T cell receptor beta chains were all obtained from the same sample, sequenced in a study of T cell responses to AZD1222 COVID-19 vaccine. The assay was immunoSEQ multiplex PCR, and TCRdb's table has in-frame clones only and misses some. The top ten hold about 0.9% of the sample, which has some 150,000 clones, about 92% seen once. Here the sequenced sample was peripheral blood, taken on day 0 of AZD1222 vaccination. The receptors shown here come from an adult in good health.

The chain couples TRBV5-6 to TRBJ2-2; 7 bases are a match to TRBD1. V dropped 4 bases and J dropped 2; count of bases not matched to a gene: 5. Germline-derived CDR1 and CDR2 are SGHDT and YYEEEE. The CDR3 runs 15 residues. The CDR3 DNA reads TGTGCCAGCAGCCGGACAGGACTTAACACCGGGGAGCTGTTTTTT. It translates to CASSRTGLNTGELFF.

This chain links TRBV6-5 with TRBJ1-2; 7 bases agree with TRBD1. Trimming took 5 bases from V and 7 from J; bases not matched to a gene: 10. The CDR3 length is 14 residues. Germline CDR1 MNHEY, CDR2 SVGAGI. CDR3 DNA: TGTGCCAGCAGTACAGGACAGGTCCCCTCTGGCTACACCTTC. It encodes CASSTGQVPSGYTF.

The J gene is TRBJ1-5, the V gene TRBV18; D is unresolved. CDR1 and CDR2 (germline): KGHSH, LQKENI. This CDR3 is 15 amino acids long. Trimming left V 3 bases short and J 0 bases short, with 9 bases between. The CDR3 nucleotides read TGTGCCAGCTCACCTACCCGGGATAGCAATCAGCCCCAGCATTTT. This gives the protein CASSPTRDSNQPQHF.

The V gene is TRBV29-1, the J gene TRBJ2-7; 7 nucleotides align to TRBD1. The junction had 8 bases not matched to a gene; V was cut back by 4 bases and J by 2 bases. The CDR3 length is 14 residues. Germline CDR1 SQVTM, CDR2 ANQGSEA. The CDR3 region has the DNA TGCAGCGTTGTTCCGGGACAGAGGACCTACGAGCAGTACTTC. Protein sequence: CSVVPGQRTYEQYF.

This rearrangement joins TRBV9 to TRBJ1-2; 9 positions agree with TRBD1. The CDR3 loop spans 16 amino acids. CDR1 and CDR2 (germline): SGDLS, YYNGEE. V lost 3 bases, J lost 8 bases, and 14 bases stayed unmatched. In DNA, the CDR3 is TGTGCCAGCAGCGCGTTGTTGCCGGGACAGGGTAGGGGCTACACCTTC. Its protein product is CASSALLPGQGRGYTF.

V usage is TRBV5-4 and J usage is TRBJ2-5, with D perhaps matching TRBD1 (5 bases). V lost 2 bases, J lost 2 bases, and 13 bases lay in between. The CDR3 consists of 15 residues. Germline V lookup: CDR1 SGHNT, CDR2 YYREEE (reference sequence). CDR3 nucleotide sequence: TGTGCCAGCAGCTTTGTGGCAGGGCGTCAAGAGACCCAGTACTTC. Translating gives CASSFVAGRQETQYF.

The rearrangement links TRBV14 to TRBJ1-6, with 8 bases that match TRBD1. CDR1 and CDR2 from the germline V gene are SGHDN and FVKESK. V trimming: 0 bases; J trimming: 9 bases; junction bases outside the gene matches: 10. The length of the CDR3 is 17 residues. CDR3 loop: CASSQDGSQGGISPLHF. For the CDR3, the DNA is TGTGCCAGCAGCCAAGATGGATCACAGGGGGGGATTTCACCCCTCCACTTT.

This clone was observed a few times. CDR3 nucleotides: TGTGCCAGCTTTGGGGGCGACTATGGCTACACCTTC. Translated: CASFGGDYGYTF. The chain combines TRBV2 with TRBJ1-2; D is perhaps TRBD1 (6 bases). The germline V and J ends were trimmed by 8 bases and 3 bases, with 10 bases remaining between them. CDR1 and CDR2 (germline): SNHLY, FYNNEI. This CDR3 has 12 residues.

The chain links TRBV29-1 to TRBJ1-2, with D possibly matching TRBD1 (6 bases). Germline V gene sequence: CDR1 SQVTM, CDR2 ANQGSEA. V was shortened by 5 bases and J by 3 bases, with 13 bases between the two germline ends. There are 13 residues in the CDR3. CDR3 amino acids: CSVSTGLDYGYTF. CDR3 DNA sequence: TGCAGCGTTTCCACAGGGTTGGACTATGGCTACACCTTC.

In the case of this clone: In the same sample, other DNA sequences code for this CDR3. The genes are TRBV5-1 and TRBJ2-3, with 10 bases lining up with TRBD2. The V segment lost 0 bases and the J segment 1 base; nucleotides outside the gene matches: 2. This CDR3 region has 16 residues. Germline CDR1 SGHRS, CDR2 YFSETQ. Here the CDR3 DNA reads TGCGCCAGCAGCTTGGGGCTAGCGGGGGGCACAGATACGCAGTATTTT. Protein sequence: CASSLGLAGGTDTQYF.